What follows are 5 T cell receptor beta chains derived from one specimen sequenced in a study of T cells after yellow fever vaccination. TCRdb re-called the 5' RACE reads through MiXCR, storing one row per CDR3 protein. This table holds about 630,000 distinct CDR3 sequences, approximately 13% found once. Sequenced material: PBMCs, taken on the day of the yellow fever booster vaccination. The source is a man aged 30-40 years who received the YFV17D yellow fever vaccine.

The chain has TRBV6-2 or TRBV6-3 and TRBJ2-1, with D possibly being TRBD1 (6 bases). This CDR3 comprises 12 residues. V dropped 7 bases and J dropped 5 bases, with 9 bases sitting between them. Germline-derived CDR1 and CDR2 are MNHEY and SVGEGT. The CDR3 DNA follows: TGTGCCAGCAACAGGGCTAACAATGAGCAGTTCTTC. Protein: CASNRANNEQFF.

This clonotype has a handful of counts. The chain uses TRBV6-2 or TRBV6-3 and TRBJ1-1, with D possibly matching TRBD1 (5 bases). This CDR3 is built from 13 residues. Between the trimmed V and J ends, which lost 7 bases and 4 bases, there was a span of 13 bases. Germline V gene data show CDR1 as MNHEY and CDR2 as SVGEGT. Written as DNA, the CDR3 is TGTGCCAGCATCGGTACGGGGCGCACTGAAGCTTTCTTT. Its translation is CASIGTGRTEAFF.

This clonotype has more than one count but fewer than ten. CDR3 in DNA: TGTGCCAGCAGCCCGAAGGTGGACAGAATCTATGGCTACACCTTC. Translating it yields CASSPKVDRIYGYTF. The V and J genes are TRBV7-9 and TRBJ1-2; maybe TRBD1 (6 bases). V was cut by 5 bases and J by 4 bases, with 17 bases left in between. The CDR3 covers 15 residues. Germline V gene data show CDR1 as SEHNR and CDR2 as FQNEAQ (reference sequence).

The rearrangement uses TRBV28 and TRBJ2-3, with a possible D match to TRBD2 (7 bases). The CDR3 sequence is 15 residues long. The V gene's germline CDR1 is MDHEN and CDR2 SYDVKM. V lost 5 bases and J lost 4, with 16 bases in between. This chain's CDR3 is CASSPRDGGPDTQYF. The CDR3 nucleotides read TGTGCCAGCAGTCCAAGAGACGGGGGGCCAGATACGCAGTATTTT.

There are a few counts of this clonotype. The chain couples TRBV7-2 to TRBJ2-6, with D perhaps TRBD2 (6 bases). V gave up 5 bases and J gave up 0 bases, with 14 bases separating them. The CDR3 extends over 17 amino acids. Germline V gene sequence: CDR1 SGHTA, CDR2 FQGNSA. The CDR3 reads CASSLTWRGSGANVLTF. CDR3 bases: TGTGCCAGCAGCCTAACCTGGAGGGGCTCTGGGGCCAACGTCCTGACTTTC.